This T cell receptor beta chain was profiled in a study of spatial heterogeneity in lung cancer. Whole-study results and caveats: In blood, ubiquitous expanded tumor TCRs appeared more at resection than follow-up.

This clonotype was seen at least ten times. Its antigen is unidentified. TCR cDNA molecules were tagged individually, and each one carried a unique molecular identifier. TCRdb processed the 5' RACE reads anew with MiXCR; each CDR3 protein has one entry. The sample lists 25,000 to 35,000 distinct CDR3 sequences; approximately 8.1% were seen once. Time point specified: sample taken at primary tumor resection. In each case, whole RNA from tumor, nontumor lung or frozen PBMC was sequenced unsorted. The donors were about 67 patients with non-small cell lung cancer that was early-stage and untreated. This sequence originates from a female donor with early-stage non-small cell lung cancer. The sample consisted of PBMCs, taken at surgery.

The CDR3 region has the DNA TGTGCCAGCAGTTCCTATATAAGCGGGATTTGGGCCCAGTACTTC. Amino acids: CASSSYISGIWAQYF. The rearrangement joins TRBV28 to TRBJ2-5, with 7 bases matching TRBD2. Unmatched junction bases numbered 14, after V lost 4 bases and J lost 9 bases. CDR1 MDHEN and CDR2 SYDVKM come from the germline V gene. The CDR3 length is 15 residues.